This entry is about one TCR beta chain. This CDR3 is 13 amino acids long. Per germline, CDR1 MNHEY and CDR2 SVGAGI. These data belong to a study of PD-L1 blockade in urothelial cancer. The time point denotes: peripheral blood 6 weeks after treatment start. The table came from immunoSEQ multiplex PCR; TCRdb's copy has only in-frame clones and leaves some out. The repertoire has some 120,000 clones, approximately 90% of them found once; the top ten carry about 1.5%. This TCR was sampled from a man aged 55 to 70 with urothelial cancer. The sequences come from PBMCs, collected around atezolizumab (anti-PD-L1) treatment. The chain carries TRBV6-5 and TRBJ2-7; 8 nucleotides match TRBD2. TRBJ2-5 explains the end of the DNA better; the J call may be wrong. CDR3 sequence: CASSWPGTRTQYF. The CDR3 coding sequence is TGTGCCAGCAGTTGGCCCGGGACTAGGACCCAGTACTTC.